This is a list of T cell receptor beta chains from one sample in a study of blood T cell repertoires in COVID-19. Only in-frame clones appear in the TCRdb table, and some are missing; sequencing was by immunoSEQ multiplex PCR. The sample lists roughly 300,000 clones; under 90% were seen once. Sequencing was performed on PBMCs or T cells enriched from blood (not recorded which). These receptor sequences come from a man aged 25-45 years who had recovered from COVID-19. Both conserved end residues are part of each CDR3. The D gene is left open where the match is weak.

cdr3_nt cdr3_aa j_call v_call d_call
TGTGCCAGCAGTTACGGCCAGGGCATCCACGAGCAGTACTTC CASSYGQGIHEQYF TRBJ2-7 TRBV6-2/TRBV6-3 -
TGTGCCAGCAGCCTACAGGGGGGTCAGCCCCAGCATTTT CASSLQGGQPQHF TRBJ1-5 TRBV7-2 TRBD1
TGCGCCAGCAGCCAATCCGGGACAGGGTACACTGAAGCTTTCTTT CASSQSGTGYTEAFF TRBJ1-1 TRBV4-1 TRBD1
TGTGCCAGCAGCCGCGACAGGGGGCCTGGAAACACCATATATTTT CASSRDRGPGNTIYF TRBJ1-3 TRBV14 TRBD1
TGTGCCAGCAGTTTTGTACGAGGGACTGAAGCTTTCTTT CASSFVRGTEAFF TRBJ1-1 TRBV27 -
TGTGCCTGGAGTCTCGGGGGTGGCGCGGATCAGCCCCAGCATTTT CAWSLGGGADQPQHF TRBJ1-5 TRBV30 -
TGTGCCAGCAGCGGACAGGTCGAGGGAGAGACCCAGTACTTC CASSGQVEGETQYF TRBJ2-5 TRBV21-1 -
TGTGCAGCGACGGGCGGGGATACAGATACGCAGTATTTT CAATGGDTDTQYF TRBJ2-3 TRBV6-5 -
TGCAGTGCCGGTGACCGGGCCCAGTACTTC CSAGDRAQYF TRBJ2-5 TRBV20-1 -
TGTGCCAGCATCAGGGTCTCGGGCACTGAAGCTTTCTTT CASIRVSGTEAFF TRBJ1-1 TRBV12-3/TRBV12-4 -
TGTGCCACCAGCAAGCGGGGGAGCACAGATACGCAGTATTTT CATSKRGSTDTQYF TRBJ2-3 TRBV15 TRBD2
TGTGCCAGCTCCGAGCGGGCCTATGGCTACACCTTC CASSERAYGYTF TRBJ1-2 TRBV18 -